The 13 T cell receptor beta chains reported below all come from one sample, sequenced in a study of post-analysis software for immune sequencing data. Points from the study as a whole: TRBV5-6, TRBV5-1 and TRBV20-1 were among a handful of TRBV segments more frequent in patients than controls.

Antigen specificity for these receptors is unknown. Unique molecular identifiers had been added to the TCR beta cDNA libraries. TCRdb re-analysed the PCR reads in MiXCR, keeping a single row per CDR3 protein. The sample contains about 760,000 distinct CDR3 sequences, 25% to 30% of which appear only once. Sequenced material: blood. The receptors originated from a girl between 5 and 17 years old with multiple sclerosis.

This sequence joins TRBV3-1 and TRBJ2-5; D ambiguous. The germline V gene has CDR1 LGHDT and CDR2 YNNKEL (reference sequence). Trimming shortened V by 3 bases and J by 0 bases, and 14 bases separated the two germline ends. The CDR3 runs 16 residues. The CDR3 nucleotides read TGTGCCAGCAGCCAGGTTACGGGTCCTTACCAAGAGACCCAGTACTTC. Protein product: CASSQVTGPYQETQYF.

This clonotype was detected only a few times. The genes are TRBV11-2 and TRBJ2-1, with 8 bases that match TRBD2. This CDR3 is 15 amino acids long. With 4 bases clipped from V and 8 bases from J, the junction kept 10 bases outside the gene matches. Germline assignment: CDR1 SGHAT and CDR2 FQNNGV. The CDR3 nucleotides read TGTGCCAGCAGCTCCCCGGGACTAGGGCTCTATGAGCAGTTCTTC. Amino acid sequence: CASSSPGLGLYEQFF. Based on the CDR3 plus reference TRBV11-2 and TRBJ2-1, the full variable domain is EAGVAQSPRYKIIEKRQSVAFWCNPISGHATLYWYQQILGQGPKLLIQFQNNGVVDDSQLPKDRFSAERLKGVDSTLKIQPAKLEDSAVYLCASSSPGLGLYEQFFGPGTRLTVL.

This clonotype showed up just a few times. V usage is TRBV5-1 and J usage is TRBJ2-5; D gene unclear. Germline CDR1 reads SGHRS; CDR2 reads YFSETQ. V lost 1 base, J lost 5 bases, and 9 bases lay in between. This CDR3 spans 13 amino acids. CDR3 sequence reads: CASSLLQRETQYF. DNA for the CDR3: TGCGCCAGCAGCTTGCTTCAGAGGGAGACCCAGTACTTC.

The genes are TRBV7-2 and TRBJ2-5; D might be TRBD2 (5 bases). The CDR3 spans 14 residues. V shed 5 bases and J shed 5 bases, with 15 bases lying between them. CDR1 is SGHTA, CDR2 FQGNSA, per germline. The CDR3 region is CASSPVGVLETQYF. The CDR3 DNA follows: TGTGCCAGCAGCCCAGTCGGGGTGTTGGAGACCCAGTACTTC.

The chain uses TRBV18 and TRBJ2-7; D perhaps matches TRBD2 (5 bases). V lost 3 bases and J 6 bases, leaving 15 bases between the germline ends. Germline CDR1 reads KGHSH; CDR2 reads LQKENI. The CDR3 runs 14 residues. The CDR3 sequence: CASSPGRLASEQYF. The CDR3 DNA sequence: TGTGCCAGCTCACCGGGTCGGCTAGCTAGCGAGCAGTACTTC.

This clonotype has just a few counts. J is TRBJ2-3 and V is TRBV7-2; 7 bases are shared with TRBD2. The trim removed 1 base at V and 6 bases at J, leaving 7 bases unmatched. This CDR3 has 15 residues. CDR1 and CDR2 from the germline V gene are SGHTA and FQGNSA. CDR3 nucleotide sequence: TGTGCCAGCAGCTTAGGACTAGCCTACTTGGATACGCAGTATTTT. Amino acid sequence: CASSLGLAYLDTQYF. The whole variable domain, remainder taken from reference TRBV7-2 and TRBJ2-3, is GAGVSQSPSNKVTEKGKDVELRCDPISGHTALYWYRQSLGQGLEFLIYFQGNSAPDKSGLPSDRFSAERTGGSVSTLTIQRTQQEDSAVYLCASSLGLAYLDTQYFGPGTRLTVL.

On this clonotype itself: This may come from a read error, since a much larger clone is one base off. CDR3 sequence: CASSYSFVGSSNNEQYF. Written as DNA, the CDR3 is TGTGCCAGCAGTTACTCTTTCGTGGGTTCGTCAAACAATGAGCAGTACTTC. This chain joins TRBV6-5 and TRBJ2-5; no clear D. CDR3 length: 17 amino acids. In germline, CDR1 is MNHEY, CDR2 SVGAGI. With 0 bases removed from V and 11 bases from J, the gap between germline ends came to 25 bases.

The rearrangement links TRBV12-3 or TRBV12-4 to TRBJ2-7; D is unclear. The CDR3 consists of 11 residues. V was pared by 3 bases and J by 9 bases, with 9 bases between. In DNA form, the CDR3 reads TGTGCCAGCAGTTTTGATAATTGGCAGTACTTC. Encoded protein: CASSFDNWQYF.

The J gene is TRBJ2-7, the V gene TRBV3-1, with D possibly matching TRBD1 (6 bases). There are 12 residues in the CDR3. The V and J ends lost 3 bases and 11 bases respectively, with 14 bases between them. The germline CDR1 and CDR2 sequences are LGHDT and YNNKEL (reference sequence). In DNA, the CDR3 is TGTGCCAGCAGCCATGATACTGGACAGAAGTACTTC. As protein: CASSHDTGQKYF.

In this sample, this clonotype turned up a few times. This chain links TRBV7-8 with TRBJ2-7, with 10 bases that match TRBD2. This CDR3 is 15 amino acids long. V trimming: 0 bases; J trimming: 6 bases; junction bases outside the gene matches: 5. Germline loops: CDR1 SGHVS, CDR2 FQNEAQ. The CDR3 region has the DNA TGTGCCAGCAGCTTAGCGTCTAGCGGGAGTGGCGAGCAGTACTTC. Translated, it gives CASSLASSGSGEQYF.

This chain uses TRBV10-3 with TRBJ2-5; D is possibly TRBD1 or TRBD2 (5 bases each). CDR1 is ENHRY and CDR2 is SYGVKD in the germline V gene. The CDR3 length is 16 residues. Trimming pared 3 bases from V and 5 bases from J, leaving 19 bases between. CDR3 amino acids: CAISDTGTSESETQYF. The CDR3 region has the DNA TGTGCCATCAGTGACACCGGGACGAGCGAGTCGGAGACCCAGTACTTC.

The chain uses TRBV5-5 and TRBJ2-1; 9 bases agree with TRBD2. The CDR3 extends over 14 amino acids. Germline CDR1 reads SGHKS; CDR2 reads YYEKEE (reference sequence). Germline trimming cut 4 bases from V and 6 bases from J; bases unmatched to any gene: 5. CDR3 amino acids: CASSPRRGGNEQFF. The CDR3 DNA sequence: TGTGCCAGCAGCCCCCGGCGGGGGGGCAATGAGCAGTTCTTC.

The rearrangement links TRBV18 to TRBJ2-3, with 10 bases matching TRBD2. CDR3 size: 16 residues. After removal of 3 bases from V and 3 bases from J, the junction contained 6 bases not matched to a gene. The germline V gene encodes CDR1 KGHSH and CDR2 LQKENI. The CDR3: CASSPLAGGVTDTQYF. The CDR3 coding sequence is TGTGCCAGCTCACCGTTAGCGGGAGGTGTAACAGATACGCAGTATTTT.